This entry describes one T cell receptor beta chain. Its matching antigen is unknown. At one end the junction does not follow the germline gene, possibly because of a read error. The data belong to a study of tumor-infiltrating lymphocytes in primary liver carcinoma. Study-wide results and limits: Blood's top-250-clone fraction was significantly lower than that of tumors (p = 0.039).

From germline, CDR1 is MGHRA and CDR2 YSYEKL. The CDR3 is 14 amino acids. With a constant-region primer, TCR beta cDNA was made from approximately 510 ng of total RNA. Generation of the TCR beta libraries relied on three nested multiplex PCR rounds using slightly modified ARM-PCR. Investigators reported that the first two PCR rounds, at 10 to 11 cycles each, used TRBV1-TRBV30 forward primers with a C-beta reverse primer. Via MiXCR, TCRdb re-called the multiplex PCR reads, giving one row per CDR3 protein. This table holds roughly 80,000 distinct CDR3 sequences, roughly 72% found once. Co-extracted RNA and DNA came from about 19-30 mg of unsorted bulk tissue. Cases comprised patients with primary liver carcinoma who received surgical resection.

The TCR sequence derives from a man aged 40-50 years with primary liver carcinoma and hepatitis B virus infection. The source material was liver tumor tissue from sampling region 1. Regarding subset: tumor region T1, superior pole. The chain joins TRBV4-1 to TRBJ2-5; TRBD2 is a possible D gene (6 bases). CDR3 coding DNA: TGCGTCAGCAGCCAACTGGGACTGGCAGGGACCCAGTACTTC. Its protein product is CVSSQLGLAGTQYF.